This T cell receptor (beta chain) was recorded in a study of blood T cell repertoires in COVID-19. Method: immunoSEQ multiplex PCR; TCRdb's copy keeps in-frame clones and lacks some. The table has roughly 79,000 clones, approximately 90% seen once. This receptor was identified in a man aged 50-59 years with active COVID-19. Sequencing was performed on peripheral blood.

The CDR3 DNA follows: TGTGCCAGCAGCTTGACAGGGAACACTGAAGCTTTCTTT. Amino acids: CASSLTGNTEAFF. This chain uses TRBV5-5 with TRBJ1-1; tentatively, D is TRBD1 (5 bases). CDR1 is SGHKS and CDR2 is YYEKEE in the germline V gene (reference sequence). Trimming pared 1 base from V and 1 base from J, leaving 5 bases between. CDR3 size: 13 residues.